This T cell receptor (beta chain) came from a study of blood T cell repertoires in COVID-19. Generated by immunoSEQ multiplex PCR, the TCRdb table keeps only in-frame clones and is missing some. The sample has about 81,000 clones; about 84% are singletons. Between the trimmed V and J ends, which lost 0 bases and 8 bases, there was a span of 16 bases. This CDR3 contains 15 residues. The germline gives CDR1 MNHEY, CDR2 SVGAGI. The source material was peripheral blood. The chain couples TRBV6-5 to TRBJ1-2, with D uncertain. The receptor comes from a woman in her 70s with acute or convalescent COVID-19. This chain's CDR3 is CASSYSSTSRGGYTF. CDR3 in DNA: TGTGCCAGCAGTTACTCGAGCACCAGCCGGGGAGGCTACACCTTC.